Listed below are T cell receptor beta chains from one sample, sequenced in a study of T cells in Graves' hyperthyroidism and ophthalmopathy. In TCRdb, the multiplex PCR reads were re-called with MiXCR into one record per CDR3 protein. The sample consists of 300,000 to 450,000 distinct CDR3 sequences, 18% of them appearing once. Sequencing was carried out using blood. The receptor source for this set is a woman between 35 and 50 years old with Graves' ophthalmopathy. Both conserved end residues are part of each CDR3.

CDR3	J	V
CASRTGGRISNQPQHF	TRBJ1-5	TRBV19
CASSIQHTNTEAFF	TRBJ1-1	TRBV19
CASSQARNQPQHF	TRBJ1-5	TRBV3-1
CASSPPWGDPYEQYF	TRBJ2-7	TRBV12-3/TRBV12-4
CTFLAANTGELFF	TRBJ2-2	TRBV29-1
CASSRTGTSNQPQHF	TRBJ1-5	TRBV19
CASSLVYSDEQYF	TRBJ2-7	TRBV7-8
CASSLRGLGNQPQHF	TRBJ1-5	TRBV12-3/TRBV12-4
CASSYPGAEQYF	TRBJ2-7	TRBV7-2
CASRPDRAGEKLFF	TRBJ1-4	TRBV7-8
CASSEEFYEQYF	TRBJ2-7	TRBV6-1
CSADYRQRNIQYF	TRBJ2-4	TRBV20-1
CSAPLRGRQETQYF	TRBJ2-5	TRBV20-1
CASSYSLGNTGELFF	TRBJ2-2	TRBV6-5
CASESGAGGVLYEQYF	TRBJ2-7	TRBV7-3
CSLASRGETQYF	TRBJ2-5	TRBV29-1
CASRAGGGYEQYF	TRBJ2-7	TRBV6-5
CASSSFGGRSTDTQYF	TRBJ2-3	TRBV28
CASSLGASGRAEQYF	TRBJ2-7	TRBV7-2
CASSSRLAEGGELFF	TRBJ2-2	TRBV10-1
CASSEYLGREAFF	TRBJ1-1	TRBV6-1
CASSLGGQGAREQYF	TRBJ2-7	TRBV28